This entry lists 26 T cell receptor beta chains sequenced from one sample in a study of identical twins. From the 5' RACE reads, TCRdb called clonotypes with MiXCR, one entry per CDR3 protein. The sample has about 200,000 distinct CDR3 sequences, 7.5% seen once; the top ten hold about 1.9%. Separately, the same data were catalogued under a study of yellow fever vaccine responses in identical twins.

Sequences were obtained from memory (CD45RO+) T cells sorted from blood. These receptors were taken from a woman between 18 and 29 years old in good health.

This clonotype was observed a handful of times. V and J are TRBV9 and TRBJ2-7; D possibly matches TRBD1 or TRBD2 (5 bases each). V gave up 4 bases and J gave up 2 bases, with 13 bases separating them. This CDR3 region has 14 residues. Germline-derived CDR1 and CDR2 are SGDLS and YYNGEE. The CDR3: CASSPEGSAYEQYF. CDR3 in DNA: TGTGCCAGCAGCCCAGAGGGGTCCGCCTACGAGCAGTACTTC.

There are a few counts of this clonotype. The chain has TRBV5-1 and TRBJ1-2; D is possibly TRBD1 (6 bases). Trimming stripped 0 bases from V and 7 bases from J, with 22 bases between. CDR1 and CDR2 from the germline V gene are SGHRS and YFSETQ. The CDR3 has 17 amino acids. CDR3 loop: CASSLEPAGHPDIGYTF. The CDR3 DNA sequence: TGCGCCAGCAGCTTGGAGCCGGCGGGACACCCCGATATTGGCTACACCTTC. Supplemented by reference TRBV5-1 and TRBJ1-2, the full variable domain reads KAGVTQTPRYLIKTRGQQVTLSCSPISGHRSVSWYQQTPGQGLQFLFEYFSETQRNKGNFPGRFSGRQFSNSRSEMNVSTLELGDSALYLCASSLEPAGHPDIGYTFGSGTRLTVV.

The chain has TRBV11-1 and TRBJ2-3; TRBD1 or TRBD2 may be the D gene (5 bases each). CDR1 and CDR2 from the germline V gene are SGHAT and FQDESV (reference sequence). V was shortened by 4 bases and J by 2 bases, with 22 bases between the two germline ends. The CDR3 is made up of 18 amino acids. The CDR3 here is CASSSPAVGARVTDTQYF. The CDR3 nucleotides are TGTGCCAGCAGCTCACCCGCGGTTGGGGCGAGGGTCACAGATACGCAGTATTTT.

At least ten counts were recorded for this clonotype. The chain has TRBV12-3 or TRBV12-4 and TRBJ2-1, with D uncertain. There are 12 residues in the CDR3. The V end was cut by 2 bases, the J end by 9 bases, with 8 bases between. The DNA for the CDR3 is TGTGCCAGCAGTTTAACCGGCAGTGAGCAGTTCTTC. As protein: CASSLTGSEQFF.

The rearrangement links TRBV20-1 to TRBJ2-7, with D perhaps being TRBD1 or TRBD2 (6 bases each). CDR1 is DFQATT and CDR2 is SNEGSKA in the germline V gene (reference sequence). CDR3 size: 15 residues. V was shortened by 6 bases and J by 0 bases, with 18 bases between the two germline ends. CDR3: CSARGLQKISYEQYF. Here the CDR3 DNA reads TGCAGTGCCAGGGGACTGCAGAAGATCTCCTACGAGCAGTACTTC.

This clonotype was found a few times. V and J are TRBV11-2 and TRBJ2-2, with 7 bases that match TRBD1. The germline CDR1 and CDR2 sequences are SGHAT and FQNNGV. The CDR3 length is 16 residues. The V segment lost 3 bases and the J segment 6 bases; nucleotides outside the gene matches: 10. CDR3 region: CASSLTGSKFPGELFF. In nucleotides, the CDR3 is TGTGCCAGCAGCTTGACAGGGTCAAAGTTTCCCGGGGAGCTGTTTTTT.

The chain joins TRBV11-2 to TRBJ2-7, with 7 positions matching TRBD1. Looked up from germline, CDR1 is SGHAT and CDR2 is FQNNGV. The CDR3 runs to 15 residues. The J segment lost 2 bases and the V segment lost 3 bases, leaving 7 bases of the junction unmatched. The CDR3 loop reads CASSFEQGNPYEQYF. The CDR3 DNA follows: TGTGCCAGCAGCTTCGAACAGGGGAACCCCTACGAGCAGTACTTC. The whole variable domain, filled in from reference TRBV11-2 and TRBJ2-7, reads EAGVAQSPRYKIIEKRQSVAFWCNPISGHATLYWYQQILGQGPKLLIQFQNNGVVDDSQLPKDRFSAERLKGVDSTLKIQPAKLEDSAVYLCASSFEQGNPYEQYFGPGTRLTVT.

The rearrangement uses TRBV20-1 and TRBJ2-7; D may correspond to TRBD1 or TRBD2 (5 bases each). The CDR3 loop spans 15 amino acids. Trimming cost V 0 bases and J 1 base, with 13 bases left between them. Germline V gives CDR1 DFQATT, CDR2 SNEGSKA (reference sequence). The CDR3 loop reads CSARDQSEGSYEQYF. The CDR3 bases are TGCAGTGCTAGAGATCAGAGCGAGGGGTCCTACGAGCAGTACTTC.

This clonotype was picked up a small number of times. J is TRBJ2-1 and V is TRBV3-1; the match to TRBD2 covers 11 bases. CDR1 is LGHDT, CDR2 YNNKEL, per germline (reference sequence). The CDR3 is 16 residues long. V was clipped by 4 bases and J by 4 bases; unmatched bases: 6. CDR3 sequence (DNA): TGTGCCAGCAGCCGGCCGGGACTAGCGGTGTACAATGAGCAGTTCTTC. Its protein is CASSRPGLAVYNEQFF.

The CDR3 sequence: CASRERLTGETEAFF. The CDR3 nucleotides read TGTGCCAGCAGGGAGAGGCTAACAGGAGAAACTGAAGCTTTCTTT. This chain uses TRBV6-1 with TRBJ1-1; D might be TRBD1 (5 bases). The CDR3 spans 15 residues. CDR1 is MNHNS and CDR2 is SASEGT in the germline V gene. The germline V and J ends were trimmed by 6 bases and 5 bases, with 19 bases remaining between them.

DNA for the CDR3: TGTGCCAGCAGTTTTTCTAGCACCCGTTCCTACGAGCAGTACTTC. Translated, it gives CASSFSSTRSYEQYF. The chain carries TRBV6-2 or TRBV6-3 and TRBJ2-7; D may be TRBD2 (5 bases). Trimming pared 4 bases from V and 1 base from J, leaving 14 bases between. The CDR3 consists of 15 residues. Germline CDR1 reads MNHEY; CDR2 reads SVGEGT.

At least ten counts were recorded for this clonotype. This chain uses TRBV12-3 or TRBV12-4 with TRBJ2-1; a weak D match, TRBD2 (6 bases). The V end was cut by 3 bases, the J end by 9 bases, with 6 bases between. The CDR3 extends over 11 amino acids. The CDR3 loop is CASSLGGEQFF. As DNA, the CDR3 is TGTGCCAGCAGTTTGGGGGGTGAGCAGTTCTTC.

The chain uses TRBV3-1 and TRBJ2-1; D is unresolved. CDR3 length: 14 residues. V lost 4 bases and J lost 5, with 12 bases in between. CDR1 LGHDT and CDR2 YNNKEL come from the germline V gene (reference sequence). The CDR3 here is CASSLWTENNEQFF. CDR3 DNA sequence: TGTGCCAGCAGCCTATGGACCGAGAACAATGAGCAGTTCTTC.

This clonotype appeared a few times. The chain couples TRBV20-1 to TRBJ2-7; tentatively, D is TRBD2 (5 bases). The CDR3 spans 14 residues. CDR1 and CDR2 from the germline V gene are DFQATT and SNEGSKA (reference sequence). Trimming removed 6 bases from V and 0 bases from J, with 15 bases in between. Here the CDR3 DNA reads TGCAGTGCGACATCCCGGGATCTCTCCTACGAGCAGTACTTC. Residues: CSATSRDLSYEQYF.

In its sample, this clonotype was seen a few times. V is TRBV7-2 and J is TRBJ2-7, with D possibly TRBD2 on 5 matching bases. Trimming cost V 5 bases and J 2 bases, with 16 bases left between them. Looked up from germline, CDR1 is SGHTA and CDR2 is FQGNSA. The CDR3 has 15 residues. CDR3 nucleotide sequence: TGTGCCAGCAGCACCCAACCGAGCGGACCCTACGAGCAGTACTTC. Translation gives CASSTQPSGPYEQYF. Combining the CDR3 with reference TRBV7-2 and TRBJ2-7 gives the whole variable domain GAGVSQSPSNKVTEKGKDVELRCDPISGHTALYWYRQSLGQGLEFLIYFQGNSAPDKSGLPSDRFSAERTGGSVSTLTIQRTQQEDSAVYLCASSTQPSGPYEQYFGPGTRLTVT.

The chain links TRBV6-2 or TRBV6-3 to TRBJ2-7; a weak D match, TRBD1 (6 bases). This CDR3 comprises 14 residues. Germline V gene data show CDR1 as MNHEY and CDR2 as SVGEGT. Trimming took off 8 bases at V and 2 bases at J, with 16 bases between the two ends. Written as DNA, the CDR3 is TGTGCCAGCCACATCACAGGGAAACCCTACGAGCAGTACTTC. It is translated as CASHITGKPYEQYF.

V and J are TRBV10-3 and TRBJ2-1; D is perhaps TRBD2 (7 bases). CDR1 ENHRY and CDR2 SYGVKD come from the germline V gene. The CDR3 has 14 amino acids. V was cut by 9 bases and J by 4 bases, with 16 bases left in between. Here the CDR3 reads CAIQGSGGYNEQFF. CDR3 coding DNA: TGTGCCATACAGGGTTCGGGAGGATACAATGAGCAGTTCTTC.

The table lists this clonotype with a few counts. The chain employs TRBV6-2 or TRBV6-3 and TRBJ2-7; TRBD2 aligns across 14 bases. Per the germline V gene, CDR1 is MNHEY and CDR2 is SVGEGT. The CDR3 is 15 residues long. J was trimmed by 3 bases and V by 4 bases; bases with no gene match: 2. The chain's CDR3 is CASSSGLAGGYEQYF. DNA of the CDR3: TGTGCCAGCAGTTCCGGACTAGCGGGGGGCTACGAGCAGTACTTC.

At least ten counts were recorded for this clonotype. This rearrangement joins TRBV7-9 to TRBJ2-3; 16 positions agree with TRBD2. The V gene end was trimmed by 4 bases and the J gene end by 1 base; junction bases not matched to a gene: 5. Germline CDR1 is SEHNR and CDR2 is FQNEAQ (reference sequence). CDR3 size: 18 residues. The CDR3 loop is CASSSTGTSGGGTDTQYF. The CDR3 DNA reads TGTGCCAGCAGCTCCACCGGGACTAGCGGGGGGGGCACAGATACGCAGTATTTT.

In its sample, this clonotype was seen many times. The chain's CDR3 is CSARDLDMGSGNDNEQFF. The CDR3 DNA is TGCAGTGCTAGAGATCTGGACATGGGAAGCGGGAACGACAATGAGCAGTTCTTC. This chain connects TRBV20-1 to TRBJ2-1, with 7 bases matching TRBD2. The CDR3 spans 18 residues. V was clipped by 0 bases and J by 5 bases; unmatched bases: 16. Germline CDR1 and CDR2: DFQATT and SNEGSKA (reference sequence).

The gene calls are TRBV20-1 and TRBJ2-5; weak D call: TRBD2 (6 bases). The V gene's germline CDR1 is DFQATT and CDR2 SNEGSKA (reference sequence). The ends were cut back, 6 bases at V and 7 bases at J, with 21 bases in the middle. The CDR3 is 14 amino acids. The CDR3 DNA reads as TGCAGTGCCCAAGAGAGGGCGGTGGGAGGGACCCAGTACTTC. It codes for CSAQERAVGGTQYF.

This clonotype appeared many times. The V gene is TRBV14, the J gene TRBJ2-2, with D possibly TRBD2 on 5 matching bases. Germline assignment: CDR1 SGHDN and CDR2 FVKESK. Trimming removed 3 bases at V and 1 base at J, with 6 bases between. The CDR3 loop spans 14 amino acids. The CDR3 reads CASSHGVNTGELFF. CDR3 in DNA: TGTGCCAGCAGCCACGGGGTGAACACCGGGGAGCTGTTTTTT.

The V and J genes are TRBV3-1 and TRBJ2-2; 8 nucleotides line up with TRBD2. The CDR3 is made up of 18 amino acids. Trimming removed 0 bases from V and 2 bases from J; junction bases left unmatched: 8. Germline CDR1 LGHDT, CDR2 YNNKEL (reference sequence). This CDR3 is CASSQDGREALNTGELFF. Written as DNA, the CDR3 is TGTGCCAGCAGCCAAGATGGGCGGGAGGCTTTAAACACCGGGGAGCTGTTTTTT. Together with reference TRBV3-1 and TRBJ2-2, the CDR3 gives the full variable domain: DTAVSQTPKYLVTQMGNDKSIKCEQNLGHDTMYWYKQDSKKFLKIMFSYNNKELIINETVPNRFSPKSPDKAHLNLHINSLELGDSAVYFCASSQDGREALNTGELFFGEGSRLTVL.

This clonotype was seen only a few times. Here the CDR3 DNA reads TGTGCCAGCAGTTACTCGTTTCCTTCCTACGAGCAGTACTTC. Translation: CASSYSFPSYEQYF. The chain couples TRBV6-5 to TRBJ2-7; the D is unclear. CDR1 is MNHEY and CDR2 is SVGAGI in the germline V gene. There are 14 residues in the CDR3. Trimming removed 0 bases at V and 1 base at J, with 7 bases between.

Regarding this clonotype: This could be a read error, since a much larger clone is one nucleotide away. The DNA for the CDR3 is TGTGCCAGCCCAAAATACGGACAAGGAATAGAGACCCAGTACTTC. Encoded protein: CASPKYGQGIETQYF. The chain links TRBV2 to TRBJ2-5; the D gene is possibly TRBD1 (5 bases). This CDR3 has 15 residues. From germline, CDR1 is SNHLY and CDR2 FYNNEI. V shed 8 bases and J shed 4 bases, with 20 bases lying between them.

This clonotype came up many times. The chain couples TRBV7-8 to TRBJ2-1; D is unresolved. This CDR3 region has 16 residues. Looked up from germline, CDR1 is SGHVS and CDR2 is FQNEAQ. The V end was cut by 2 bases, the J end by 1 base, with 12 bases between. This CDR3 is CASSLLMLVSYNEQFF. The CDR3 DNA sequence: TGTGCCAGCAGCTTACTTATGCTAGTATCCTACAATGAGCAGTTCTTC.